The 17 T cell receptor beta chains below all came from one sample that was sequenced in a study of blood T cell repertoires in COVID-19. TCRdb's copy holds only in-frame clones and misses some; the assay was immunoSEQ multiplex PCR. Of tens of thousands of clones in the sample, about 80% were seen once. The sample consisted of peripheral blood. The receptors stem from a man aged 60 to 69 with acute or convalescent COVID-19.

This chain links TRBV11-2 with TRBJ2-7, with TRBD2 matching 7 bases. This CDR3 comprises 15 residues. Germline lookup yields CDR1 SGHAT and CDR2 FQNNGV. After removal of 4 bases from V and 1 base from J, the junction contained 7 bases not matched to a gene. In DNA form, the CDR3 reads TGTGCCAGCAGCTCCATACGGGGGGAATCCTACGAGCAGTACTTC. It encodes CASSSIRGESYEQYF.

This clone was recorded a few times. The V call is TRBV28, the J call TRBJ1-5; D is ambiguous. This CDR3 region has 16 residues. Between the trimmed V and J ends, which lost 2 bases and 0 bases, there was a span of 11 bases. Germline V gene sequence: CDR1 MDHEN, CDR2 SYDVKM. CDR3 nucleotides: TGTGCCAGCAGTTTACCCCTAGACTATAGCAATCAGCCCCAGCATTTT. It encodes CASSLPLDYSNQPQHF.

The chain employs TRBV5-1 and TRBJ1-5, with 9 positions matching TRBD1. The trim removed 5 bases at V and 4 bases at J, leaving 4 bases unmatched. In germline, CDR1 is SGHRS, CDR2 YFSETQ. The CDR3 covers 14 residues. The CDR3 here is CASSAGTGNQPQHF. In DNA form, the CDR3 reads TGCGCCAGCAGTGCCGGGACAGGGAATCAGCCCCAGCATTTT.

The V and J genes are TRBV4-1 and TRBJ1-2; D possibly corresponds to TRBD1 (6 bases). CDR3 length: 15 residues. V lost 0 bases, J lost 4 bases, and 12 bases lay in between. Germline CDR1 is MGHRA and CDR2 is YSYEKL. CDR3: CASSQELGAGYGYTF. CDR3 DNA: TGCGCCAGCAGCCAAGAGCTGGGGGCCGGCTATGGCTACACCTTC.

A word on this clone: A junction end diverges from the germline sequence, so it may reflect a read error. The chain recombines TRBV5-1 with TRBJ2-5; 8 bases align to TRBD2. Germline CDR1 is SGHRS and CDR2 is YFSETQ. The CDR3 extends over 14 amino acids. CDR3: CASSLRGGPETRYF. The CDR3 DNA reads TGCGCCAGCAGCTTGCGGGGGGGCCCCGAGACCCGGTACTTC.

This sequence joins TRBV6-5 and TRBJ2-7; a weak D match, TRBD1 (6 bases). The V and J ends lost 5 bases and 3 bases respectively, with 8 bases between them. In germline, CDR1 is MNHEY, CDR2 SVGAGI. The CDR3 totals 12 residues. The chain's CDR3 is CASSIQGYEQYF. For the CDR3, the DNA is TGTGCCAGCAGTATACAGGGCTACGAGCAGTACTTC.

The chain is built from TRBV5-1 and TRBJ1-1; 8 bases map to TRBD1. There are 14 residues in the CDR3. Germline V lookup: CDR1 SGHRS, CDR2 YFSETQ. V was pared by 3 bases and J by 7 bases, with 8 bases of the junction left unmatched. For the CDR3, the DNA is TGCGCCAGCAGCTCAGGACAGGGCGCCTTTGAAGCTTTCTTT. Its protein is CASSSGQGAFEAFF.

The chain is built from TRBV10-2 and TRBJ1-3, with 7 bases identical to TRBD1. Losses at the gene ends were 8 bases for V and 0 bases for J; bases not matched to a gene: 7. The CDR3 extends over 15 amino acids. The germline V gene encodes CDR1 WSHSY and CDR2 SAAADI. CDR3 bases: TGCGCCAGCGCCGCAGGGGGGAACTCTGGAAACACCATATATTTT. This gives the protein CASAAGGNSGNTIYF.

V and J are TRBV6-2 or TRBV6-3 and TRBJ1-5; D uncertain. CDR3 length: 13 amino acids. The V and J ends lost 2 bases and 1 base respectively, with 3 bases between them. Looked up from germline, CDR1 is MNHEY and CDR2 is SVGEGT. The CDR3 is CASSYTSNQPQHF. CDR3 DNA sequence: TGTGCCAGCAGTTACACAAGCAATCAGCCCCAGCATTTT.

The chain uses TRBV3-1 (or the pseudogene TRBV3-2) and TRBJ2-3; maybe TRBD1 (6 bases). The CDR3 length is 15 residues. V was trimmed by 4 bases and J by 2 bases, leaving 13 bases between them. Germline-derived CDR1 and CDR2 are LGHDT and YNNKEL (reference sequence). The CDR3 nucleotides read TGTGCCAGCAGCCCAGGGGTGGTCAACACAGATACGCAGTATTTT. It encodes CASSPGVVNTDTQYF.

This clone has more than one count but fewer than ten. The chain joins TRBV11-2 to TRBJ2-5; 9 bases fit TRBD2. Germline values: CDR1 SGHAT, CDR2 FQNNGV. CDR3 length equals 15 residues. J gave up 5 bases and V 1 base, and 5 bases lay outside the gene matches. The CDR3 DNA is TGTGCCAGCAGCTTAGCTAGCGGGGTCGGCGAGACCCAGTACTTC. Its translation: CASSLASGVGETQYF. Full variable domain (outside the CDR3, taken from reference TRBV11-2 and TRBJ2-5): EAGVAQSPRYKIIEKRQSVAFWCNPISGHATLYWYQQILGQGPKLLIQFQNNGVVDDSQLPKDRFSAERLKGVDSTLKIQPAKLEDSAVYLCASSLASGVGETQYFGPGTRLLVL.

The V gene is TRBV2, the J gene TRBJ2-3; weak D call: TRBD1 (5 bases). The CDR3 spans 14 residues. Germline V gene sequence: CDR1 SNHLY, CDR2 FYNNEI. V lost 5 bases to trimming and J lost 4 bases, with 13 bases between them. CDR3 region: CASSYARVADTQYF. CDR3 DNA sequence: TGTGCCAGCAGTTACGCCAGGGTCGCAGATACGCAGTATTTT.

This rearrangement joins TRBV12-3 or TRBV12-4 to TRBJ2-6, with D tentatively TRBD1 (5 bases). The V end lost 7 bases, the J end lost 8 bases, and 12 bases lay between the germline ends. This CDR3 is 13 amino acids long. In nucleotides, the CDR3 is TGTGCCAGCACTACCGGACAAACCAACGTCCTGACTTTC. Amino acid sequence: CASTTGQTNVLTF.

The chain employs TRBV7-2 and TRBJ2-7, with 8 bases identical to TRBD1. The CDR3 sequence is 15 residues long. Trimming took 3 bases from V and 0 from J; bases not matched to a gene: 4. Germline assignment: CDR1 SGHTA and CDR2 FQGNSA. In nucleotides, the CDR3 is TGTGCCAGCAGCTTCCAGGGGGCGTCCTCCTACGAGCAGTACTTC. Protein sequence: CASSFQGASSYEQYF.

Here the CDR3 reads CASSPLSQNTEAFF. In DNA form, the CDR3 reads TGTGCCAGCTCACCACTGTCCCAGAACACTGAAGCTTTCTTT. The chain links TRBV18 to TRBJ1-1, with D unresolved. This CDR3 region has 14 residues. Trimming removed 1 base at V and 1 base at J, with 7 bases between. From germline, CDR1 is KGHSH and CDR2 LQKENI.

This sequence joins TRBV27 and TRBJ1-1; a weak D match, TRBD1 (6 bases). Germline V gene lookup returns CDR1 MNHEY and CDR2 SMNVEV (reference sequence). The CDR3 has 16 amino acids. V lost 2 bases and J 0 bases, leaving 13 bases between the germline ends. CDR3 sequence: CASSLGGGLMNTEAFF. The CDR3 DNA follows: TGTGCCAGCAGTTTAGGCGGGGGGCTTATGAACACTGAAGCTTTCTTT.

This clone has more than one count but fewer than ten. The rearrangement links TRBV11-1 to TRBJ1-6; D is perhaps TRBD1 (5 bases). The germline CDR1 and CDR2 sequences are SGHAT and FQDESV (reference sequence). The length of the CDR3 is 15 residues. Trimming took off 1 base at V and 10 bases at J, with 14 bases between the two ends. In DNA, the CDR3 is TGTGCCAGCAGCTTAGATGGGGCTTACACCTCACCCCTCCACTTT. Its translation is CASSLDGAYTSPLHF.